This TCR beta chain was recovered during a study of blood T cell repertoires in COVID-19. Study information: The United States, Italy and Spain supplied acute and convalescent COVID-19 samples. The cDNA or gDNA used as material had been derived from T cells, B-cell-depleted T cells, or PBMCs.

Per the authors' pipeline: Estimates of nucleated cell counts were drawn from the amplification of reference gene primers. Libraries were prepared by immunoSEQ multiplex PCR; TCRdb keeps only in-frame clonotypes and omits some of them. D and trimming come from the DNA, and the V and J calls and clone size come from that table. Of some 140,000 clones detected, around 90% appear once; the ten largest clones hold 0.55%. Losses at the gene ends were 6 bases for V and 13 bases for J; bases not matched to a gene: 10. Germline-derived CDR1 and CDR2 are MDHEN and SYDVKM. CDR3 length: 15 residues. This clonotype originated in a man between 50 and 59 years old with acute or convalescent COVID-19. Sample: peripheral blood. V and J are TRBV28 and TRBJ1-6; 12 nucleotides align to TRBD1. CDR3 protein: CASSLGDRGPYPLHF. CDR3 DNA sequence: TGTGCCAGCAGCTTGGGGGACAGGGGGCCTTATCCCCTCCACTTT.